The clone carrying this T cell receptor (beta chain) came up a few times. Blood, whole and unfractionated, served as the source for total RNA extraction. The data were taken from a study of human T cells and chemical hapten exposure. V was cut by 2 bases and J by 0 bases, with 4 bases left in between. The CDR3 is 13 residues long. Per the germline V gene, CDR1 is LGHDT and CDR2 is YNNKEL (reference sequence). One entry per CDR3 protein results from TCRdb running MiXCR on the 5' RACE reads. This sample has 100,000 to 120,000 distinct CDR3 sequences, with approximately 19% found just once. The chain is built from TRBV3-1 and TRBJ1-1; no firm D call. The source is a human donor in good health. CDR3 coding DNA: TGTGCCAGCAGCCAACCCATGAACACTGAAGCTTTCTTT. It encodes CASSQPMNTEAFF.